The rows below give T cell receptor beta chains drawn from one sample of a study of regulatory T cells in long-lasting Graves disease. Using its own MiXCR run on the multiplex PCR reads, TCRdb lists one record per CDR3 protein. The table shows 560,000 or so distinct CDR3 sequences, with roughly 16% occurring only once. These data also formed part of another study, on T cells in Graves' hyperthyroidism and ophthalmopathy.

The specimen was peripheral blood mononuclear cells (PBMCs), collected at new diagnosis, from a patient treated with antithyroid drugs. All receptors derive from a man between 18 and 29 years old with Graves disease. Both conserved end residues are part of each CDR3. Fields, in order: D gene, clone size, J gene, V gene, CDR3 protein, CDR3 DNA. A D gene is named only where the DNA matches it firmly. Size is omitted from some rows. Given values are once, few, many or a class for expanded clones.

>-|many|TRBJ1-1|TRBV28
CASLQGNTEAFF
TGTGCCAGCTTACAGGGGAACACTGAAGCTTTCTTT
>-|-|TRBJ1-1|TRBV2
CASRGGDGTEAFF
TGTGCCAGCAGAGGCGGGGATGGAACTGAAGCTTTCTTT
>-|many|TRBJ2-7|TRBV20-1
CSARTGGTYEQYF
TGCAGTGCTAGGACAGGAGGAACCTACGAGCAGTACTTC
>-|many|TRBJ2-7|TRBV28
CASSRPAGLGEQYF
TGTGCCAGCAGTCGCCCTGCGGGTCTAGGCGAGCAGTACTTC
>-|-|TRBJ2-7|TRBV7-9
CASTDLSSYEQYF
TGTGCCAGCACAGACTTGAGCTCCTACGAGCAGTACTTC
>TRBD1|many|TRBJ2-7|TRBV3-1
CASSRYTGTGGAEQYF
TGTGCCAGCAGCCGCTATACCGGGACAGGGGGCGCCGAGCAGTACTTC
>-|many|TRBJ1-2|TRBV2
CASKGEGYGYTF
TGTGCCAGCAAGGGGGAAGGATATGGCTACACCTTC
>TRBD2|many|TRBJ2-3|TRBV12-3/TRBV12-4
CASRTSGRARPDTQYF
TGTGCCAGCAGGACTAGCGGGAGGGCTCGGCCAGATACGCAGTATTTT
>TRBD1|-|TRBJ2-2|TRBV7-3
CASSPGQAPGTTGELFF
TGTGCCAGCAGTCCGGGACAGGCTCCCGGTACGACCGGGGAGCTGTTTTTT
>TRBD2|-|TRBJ2-7|TRBV11-2
CASSQGTSGRPYEQYF
TGTGCCAGCAGCCAGGGGACTAGCGGTAGACCCTACGAGCAGTACTTC
>-|few|TRBJ1-3|TRBV12-3/TRBV12-4
CAIGRGSAGGNTIYF
TGTGCCATAGGCCGGGGCAGCGCGGGAGGAAACACCATATATTTT
>-|-|TRBJ2-2|TRBV6-1
CASDPGANTGELFF
TGTGCCAGCGATCCGGGAGCGAACACCGGGGAGCTGTTTTTT
>TRBD2|many|TRBJ2-1|TRBV20-1
CSARDSGTSLSYEQFF
TGCAGTGCTAGAGATTCGGGGACTAGTTTATCATATGAGCAGTTCTTC
>TRBD1|-|TRBJ2-7|TRBV5-5
CASRPAGQGIEQYF
TGTGCCAGCAGGCCCGCGGGACAGGGGATCGAGCAGTACTTC
>TRBD1|few|TRBJ1-2|TRBV2
CASLDRVGYGYTF
TGTGCCAGCTTGGACAGGGTGGGCTATGGCTACACCTTC
>-|-|TRBJ1-5|TRBV4-2
CASSFGQLQPQHF
TGTGCCAGCAGCTTTGGACAGCTTCAGCCCCAGCATTTT
>-|few|TRBJ1-1|TRBV10-3
CAISVDGEAFF
TGTGCCATCAGTGTAGACGGTGAAGCTTTCTTT
>-|-|TRBJ2-7|TRBV12-5
CASGSPRGPGYEQYF
TGTGCTAGTGGTTCCCCCCGGGGCCCAGGATACGAGCAGTACTTC
>-|many|TRBJ2-7|TRBV6-2/TRBV6-3
CASSYGTNYEQYF
TGTGCCAGCAGTTACGGGACAAACTACGAGCAGTACTTC
>TRBD1|many|TRBJ2-7|TRBV7-2
CASSPRQGFNEQYF
TGTGCCAGCAGCCCCCGACAGGGGTTTAACGAGCAGTACTTC
>-|-|TRBJ1-1|TRBV3-1
CASSQVTGSEAFF
TGTGCCAGCAGCCAAGTAACAGGCTCTGAAGCTTTCTTT
>TRBD1|many|TRBJ1-3|TRBV11-2
CASSFFRDRVGNTIYF
TGTGCCAGCAGCTTCTTCAGGGACAGGGTTGGAAACACCATATATTTT
>-|few|TRBJ1-2|TRBV7-2
CASSLTGIGYGYTF
TGTGCCAGCAGCTTAACTGGAATCGGGTATGGCTACACCTTC
>-|-|TRBJ2-1|TRBV11-3
CASSLSPTYNEQFF
TGTGCCAGCAGCCTGTCCCCAACCTACAATGAGCAGTTCTTC
>-|many|TRBJ1-3|TRBV6-1
CASSEAIAGNTIYF
TGTGCCAGCAGTGAAGCGATCGCTGGAAACACCATATATTTT
>-|-|TRBJ2-7|TRBV12-3/TRBV12-4
CASSFSSYELYF
TGTGCCAGCAGTTTTTCTTCCTACGAGCTGTACTTC
>-|few|TRBJ2-1|TRBV19
CASSISESWEQFF
TGTGCCAGTAGTATAAGTGAATCTTGGGAGCAGTTCTTC
>-|few|TRBJ1-5|TRBV20-1
CSARDQGQPQHF
TGCAGTGCTAGAGATCAGGGGCAGCCCCAGCATTTT
>-|-|TRBJ2-5|TRBV7-9
CASSLVVRMETQYF
TGTGCCAGCAGCTTAGTGGTTAGAATGGAGACCCAGTACTTC
>TRBD2|few|TRBJ2-7|TRBV29-1
CSFRSGSRLEEQYF
TGCAGTTTCCGGAGCGGGAGTAGGCTGGAAGAGCAGTACTTC
>TRBD1|many|TRBJ1-1|TRBV7-3
CASSHRQGRNTEAFF
TGTGCCAGCAGCCACCGACAGGGTAGGAACACTGAAGCTTTCTTT
>-|many|TRBJ2-7|TRBV3-1
CASSQGQEAIYEQYF
TGTGCCAGCAGCCAAGGGCAGGAGGCAATTTACGAGCAGTACTTC
>-|many|TRBJ2-1|TRBV20-1
CSVDIGRYNEQFF
TGCAGTGTCGATATAGGACGTTACAATGAGCAGTTCTTC
>TRBD2|many|TRBJ2-3|TRBV6-2/TRBV6-3
CASNMGLAGGTDTQYF
TGTGCCAGCAATATGGGACTAGCGGGAGGCACAGATACGCAGTATTTT
>-|many|TRBJ2-7|TRBV25-1
CASSVGLSYEQYF
TGTGCCAGCAGCGTGGGACTCTCCTACGAGCAGTACTTC
>-|many|TRBJ2-1|TRBV30
CAWSPQGGEQFF
TGTGCCTGGAGTCCGCAGGGAGGTGAGCAGTTCTTC
>-|few|TRBJ2-7|TRBV5-5
CASSLVFGSTYEQYF
TGTGCCAGCAGCTTGGTTTTCGGGAGTACGTACGAGCAGTACTTC
>TRBD1|-|TRBJ2-7|TRBV11-2
CASSPWTGTIYEQYF
TGTGCCAGCAGCCCGTGGACAGGAACAATTTACGAGCAGTACTTC
>TRBD2|many|TRBJ2-1|TRBV27
CASSLSLLADSYNEQFF
TGTGCCAGCAGTTTATCCCTACTAGCGGATAGCTACAATGAGCAGTTCTTC
>-|many|TRBJ1-2|TRBV3-1
CASSQDGTGATNYGYTF
TGTGCCAGCAGCCAAGATGGGACGGGGGCGACTAACTATGGCTACACCTTC
>-|many|TRBJ2-3|TRBV6-2/TRBV6-3
CASSYRIYPERDTQYF
TGTGCCAGCAGTTACCGAATCTATCCCGAGAGAGATACGCAGTATTTT
>TRBD1|many|TRBJ2-1|TRBV27
CASSYTGTGVKDEQFF
TGTGCCAGCAGCTATACCGGGACAGGGGTCAAGGATGAGCAGTTCTTC
>-|many|TRBJ2-3|TRBV7-2
CASSTYGDTQYF
TGTGCCAGCAGCACGTATGGAGATACGCAGTATTTT
>TRBD2|few|TRBJ2-1|TRBV6-2/TRBV6-3
CASSSGASGRNEQFF
TGTGCCAGCAGTTCAGGGGCTAGCGGGCGCAATGAGCAGTTCTTC
>-|many|TRBJ2-1|TRBV5-1
CASSFKGAGNEQFF
TGCGCCAGCAGCTTCAAAGGGGCGGGGAATGAGCAGTTCTTC
>-|many|TRBJ2-1|TRBV11-2
CASSPMNEQFF
TGTGCCAGCAGCCCGATGAATGAGCAGTTCTTC
>TRBD2|many|TRBJ2-1|TRBV5-1
CASSLPGGNEQFF
TGCGCCAGCAGCTTGCCGGGAGGCAATGAGCAGTTCTTC
>TRBD1|-|TRBJ1-2|TRBV14
CASSQDDSGGYGYTF
TGTGCCAGCAGCCAAGATGATTCAGGGGGCTATGGCTACACCTTC